This T cell receptor (beta chain) was captured by sequencing in a study of T cell responses to AZD1222 COVID-19 vaccine. CDR3 length: 16 residues. This clone has just a few counts. Assay used: immunoSEQ multiplex PCR; TCRdb lists only in-frame clones, some missing. This table has 120,000 to 150,000 clones, around nine tenths appearing once. The sample consisted of peripheral blood, taken on day 0 of AZD1222 vaccination. The sequence came from an adult in good health. This chain joins TRBV21-1 and TRBJ2-7; whether TRBD1, the table's D call, matches the DNA was not checked. TRBV21-1 corresponds to a pseudogene. As DNA, the CDR3 is TGTGCCAGCAGCAACCAGCGGGGGACAGGGGATCGAGAGCAGTACTTC. Its protein is CASSNQRGTGDREQYF.